Listed below are T cell receptor beta chains from one sample, sequenced in a study of blood T cell repertoires in COVID-19. The method was immunoSEQ multiplex PCR; TCRdb's version includes in-frame clones alone and lacks a portion of them. The sample contains some 80,000 clones, 88% of which appear only once. The sample taken for sequencing was peripheral blood. All receptors come from a human donor in a cohort sampled during active COVID-19. CDR3s include the opening cysteine and the closing phenylalanine or tryptophan. The D gene is left open where the match is weak. Size values are once, few and many counts, or a class for expanded clones, and some rows have none.

v_gene,abundance,j_gene,d_gene,CDR3nt,CDR3aa
TRBV6-2/TRBV6-3,once,TRBJ2-7,TRBD2,TGTGCCAGCAGTTACTCGACTAGCGGGACCTACGAGCAGTACTTC,CASSYSTSGTYEQYF
TRBV2,-,TRBJ1-5,TRBD1,TGTGCCAGTAGTACAGGGGGGTACAATCAGCCCCAGCATTTT,CASSTGGYNQPQHF
TRBV3-1/TRBV3-2,-,TRBJ2-3,TRBD2,TGTGCCAGCAGCCAAATCCGGGGGACTAGAGCGGGGGCGGAGGGCACAGATACGCAGTATTTT,CASSQIRGTRAGAEGTDTQYF
TRBV5-1,-,TRBJ1-3,-,TGCGCCAGCAGCTCCACAGGGTCTGGAAACACCATATATTTT,CASSSTGSGNTIYF
TRBV7-6,-,TRBJ2-2,TRBD2,TGTGCCAGCAGCGCCCTGGCGGGGGGGACGAACACCGGGGAGCTGTTTTTT,CASSALAGGTNTGELFF
TRBV24-1,-,TRBJ2-1,TRBD2,TGTGCCACCAGTGACCGGACTAGCAAGAGCTCCTACAATGAGCAGTTCTTC,CATSDRTSKSSYNEQFF
TRBV29-1,-,TRBJ1-2,TRBD1,TGCAGCGTTGAATCCATGGAGGGGGCCTATGATGGCTACACCTTC,CSVESMEGAYDGYTF
TRBV6-6,-,TRBJ2-4,TRBD1,TGTGCCAGCAGGAGGACAGGGGTGGAAAACATTCAGTACTTC,CASRRTGVENIQYF
TRBV3-1/TRBV3-2,-,TRBJ2-1,TRBD2,TGTGCCAGCAGCCAAGATTTTGGAGCTAGCGGGAGGCGGTTCTTC,CASSQDFGASGRRFF
TRBV7-8,-,TRBJ1-4,-,TGTGCCAGCAGCCCCGCCAGAACTAATGAAAAACTGTTTTTT,CASSPARTNEKLFF
TRBV10-1,-,TRBJ2-7,TRBD2,TGCGCCAGCAGTGAGGGTCTAGCGGCGTCCTACGAGCAGTACTTC,CASSEGLAASYEQYF
TRBV7-2,-,TRBJ2-5,-,TGTGCCAGCAGCTTGACTGTGTACCAAGAGACCCAGTACTTC,CASSLTVYQETQYF
TRBV28,medium-sized,TRBJ2-3,-,TGTGCCAGCAAGCAGCCGGGTTCGGATACGCAGTATTTT,CASKQPGSDTQYF
TRBV7-2,-,TRBJ2-1,TRBD2,TGTGCCAGCAGCTTAGGGGGGACTAGCTCCTACAATGAGCAGTTCTTC,CASSLGGTSSYNEQFF